Below, 24 T cell receptor beta chains from the same sample are listed, as sequenced in a study of lymphopenia after photon versus proton radiotherapy. TCRdb's copy holds only in-frame clones and misses some; the assay was immunoSEQ multiplex PCR. The sample shows some 20,000 clones, about four fifths of them seen only once. The sequencing used peripheral blood, collected from a patient treated with photon-based radiotherapy. The receptors originated from a woman between 45 and 60 years old with pancreatic cancer.

J is TRBJ1-1 and V is TRBV28; the match to TRBD1 covers 10 bases. Germline CDR1 MDHEN, CDR2 SYDVKM. The CDR3 extends over 14 amino acids. V lost 8 bases to trimming and J lost 4 bases; unmatched junction nucleotides: 7. The CDR3 reads CASYAGTGVTEAFF. As DNA, the CDR3 is TGTGCCAGCTATGCCGGGACAGGGGTCACTGAAGCTTTCTTT.

This clone was observed a single time. The chain carries TRBV6-5 and TRBJ2-3, with D perhaps matching TRBD2 (6 bases). Looked up from germline, CDR1 is MNHEY and CDR2 is SVGAGI. The V gene lost 4 bases and the J gene lost 0 bases, with 14 bases spanning the gap. This CDR3 has 16 residues. The CDR3 DNA follows: TGTGCCAGCAGTTTCGATGTGAGCGGGAGCACAGATACGCAGTATTTT. Translating it yields CASSFDVSGSTDTQYF.

This chain links TRBV7-2 with TRBJ2-7; 7 bases agree with TRBD1. The germline gives CDR1 SGHTA, CDR2 FQGNSA. With V trimmed by 4 bases and J by 3 bases, 6 bases remained unmatched. CDR3 length: 14 amino acids. The CDR3 sequence is CASSSNRGSYEQYF. The CDR3 coding sequence is TGTGCCAGCAGCTCAAACAGGGGCAGCTACGAGCAGTACTTC. Filled out from reference TRBV7-2 and TRBJ2-7, the complete variable domain reads GAGVSQSPSNKVTEKGKDVELRCDPISGHTALYWYRQSLGQGLEFLIYFQGNSAPDKSGLPSDRFSAERTGGSVSTLTIQRTQQEDSAVYLCASSSNRGSYEQYFGPGTRLTVT.

The V gene is TRBV27, the J gene TRBJ2-1, with 9 bases fitting TRBD2. Germline values: CDR1 MNHEY, CDR2 SMNVEV (reference sequence). The CDR3 sequence is 16 residues long. Trimming removed 5 bases from V and 2 bases from J; junction bases left unmatched: 7. This chain's CDR3 is CASSPQAGGAYNEQFF. Here the CDR3 DNA reads TGTGCCAGCAGTCCCCAAGCGGGGGGAGCCTACAATGAGCAGTTCTTC.

The V gene is TRBV5-1, the J gene TRBJ2-7, with D perhaps matching TRBD1 or TRBD2 (5 bases each). The germline V gene encodes CDR1 SGHRS and CDR2 YFSETQ. The V end was cut by 4 bases, the J end by 10 bases, with 15 bases between. CDR3 length: 12 amino acids. CDR3 nucleotides: TGCGCCAGCAGCCCTGAGGGACGGTCCCAGTACTTC. As protein: CASSPEGRSQYF.

This rearrangement joins TRBV21-1 to TRBJ2-2; the table names TRBD2, a call not compared with the DNA. TRBV21-1 is flagged as a pseudogene. There are 18 residues in the CDR3. Here the CDR3 DNA reads TGTGCCAGCAGCAAAGGGACTAGCGGGAGGGACGACACCGGGGAGCTGTTTTTT. The encoded protein is CASSKGTSGRDDTGELFF.

The chain has TRBV10-1 and TRBJ2-7; 9 nucleotides align to TRBD2. The CDR3 is 13 residues long. The J segment lost 6 bases and the V segment lost 4 bases, leaving 4 bases of the junction unmatched. The V gene's germline CDR1 is WNHNN and CDR2 SYGVQD (reference sequence). This CDR3 is CASSVAGASEQYF. CDR3 bases: TGCGCCAGCAGTGTAGCGGGAGCGAGCGAGCAGTACTTC.

The chain uses TRBV18 and TRBJ2-1; 10 bases align to TRBD2. Germline V gives CDR1 KGHSH, CDR2 LQKENI. V dropped 6 bases and J dropped 4; count of bases not matched to a gene: 9. CDR3 length: 16 amino acids. Written as DNA, the CDR3 is TGTGCCAGCTCCCCCCTAGCGGGAGAAGGGTACAATGAGCAGTTCTTC. Translation: CASSPLAGEGYNEQFF.

V gene TRBV27 combines with J gene TRBJ1-4; D ambiguous. The CDR3 sequence is 10 residues long. Deletions cut 8 bases from V and 8 bases from J, with 6 bases between. Germline V lookup: CDR1 MNHEY, CDR2 SMNVEV (reference sequence). The CDR3, as DNA: TGTGCCAGCTCATGGGAAAAACTGTTTTTT. Translation gives CASSWEKLFF.

This chain joins TRBV18 and TRBJ2-3; a possible D gene is TRBD2 (7 bases). Deletions cut 3 bases from V and 5 bases from J, with 21 bases between. CDR1 KGHSH and CDR2 LQKENI come from the germline V gene. This CDR3 has 17 amino acids. The CDR3 nucleotides are TGTGCCAGCTCACCGGGGGGCTCCGGGAGGTTCGGAGATACGCAGTATTTT. It yields the protein CASSPGGSGRFGDTQYF.

In its sample, this clone was seen once. The chain couples TRBV19 to TRBJ2-2; 14 bases are shared with TRBD2. Germline CDR1 is LNHDA and CDR2 is SQIVND (reference sequence). V was clipped by 5 bases and J by 5 bases; unmatched bases: 10. CDR3 length: 18 residues. The CDR3 is CASSPLTSGRAGTGELFF. CDR3 nucleotides: TGTGCCAGTAGTCCCCTGACTAGCGGGAGGGCCGGTACCGGGGAGCTGTTTTTT. Supplemented by reference TRBV19 and TRBJ2-2, the full variable domain reads DGGITQSPKYLFRKEGQNVTLSCEQNLNHDAMYWYRQDPGQGLRLIYYSQIVNDFQKGDIAEGYSVSREKKESFPLTVTSAQKNPTAFYLCASSPLTSGRAGTGELFFGEGSRLTVL.

The chain combines TRBV14 with TRBJ1-2, with 9 bases fitting TRBD1. The V segment lost 0 bases and the J segment 4 bases; nucleotides outside the gene matches: 6. This CDR3 is built from 16 residues. CDR1 and CDR2 (germline): SGHDN, FVKESK. The DNA of the CDR3 is TGTGCCAGCAGCCAAGACCCCGGGACAGGGACCTATGGCTACACCTTC. This encodes CASSQDPGTGTYGYTF.

The rearrangement links TRBV30 to TRBJ2-1; D is unclear. Germline V gene data show CDR1 as GTSNPN and CDR2 as SVGIG (reference sequence). The CDR3 length is 14 residues. Trimming left V 3 bases short and J 4 bases short, with 13 bases between. Here the CDR3 DNA reads TGTGCCTGGAGGGTCAGAGTTGGTTACAATGAGCAGTTCTTC. Translation: CAWRVRVGYNEQFF.

The chain joins TRBV14 to TRBJ2-7; D not resolved. V was clipped by 0 bases and J by 5 bases, with 8 bases between them. This CDR3 is 13 amino acids long. Per germline, CDR1 SGHDN and CDR2 FVKESK. CDR3 sequence: CASSQDLGDEQYF. The DNA of the CDR3 is TGTGCCAGCAGCCAAGATCTCGGTGACGAGCAGTACTTC.

The J gene is TRBJ1-4, the V gene TRBV29-1; perhaps TRBD1 as D (5 bases). The CDR3 has 12 amino acids. CDR1 and CDR2 from the germline V gene are SQVTM and ANQGSEA. The V end was cut by 5 bases, the J end by 8 bases, with 12 bases between. The CDR3 spells CSVRGEGEKLFF. In DNA form, the CDR3 reads TGCAGCGTTCGGGGGGAAGGAGAAAAACTGTTTTTT. Complete variable domain (other parts from reference TRBV29-1 and TRBJ1-4): SAVISQKPSRDICQRGTSLTIQCQVDSQVTMMFWYRQQPGQSLTLIATANQGSEATYESGFVIDKFPISRPNLTFSTLTVSNMSPEDSSIYLCSVRGEGEKLFFGSGTQLSVL.

This clone was detected only a few times. V and J are TRBV28 and TRBJ2-7; the D gene is possibly TRBD1 (7 bases). CDR3 length: 15 amino acids. V lost 2 bases, J lost 2 bases, and 13 bases lay in between. Germline V gene data show CDR1 as MDHEN and CDR2 as SYDVKM. The CDR3 loop reads CASSLMVRGAYEQYF. The CDR3 DNA reads TGTGCCAGCAGTTTAATGGTCAGGGGGGCCTACGAGCAGTACTTC.

The chain recombines TRBV5-8 with TRBJ1-1; possibly TRBD1 for D (5 bases). CDR3 length: 14 amino acids. The V and J ends lost 5 bases and 2 bases respectively, with 13 bases between them. Germline V lookup: CDR1 SGHTS, CDR2 YDEGEE. The CDR3 DNA is TGTGCCAGCAGACTTCCGGGACGTAACACTGAAGCTTTCTTT. It translates to CASRLPGRNTEAFF.

This clone came up once. The CDR3 reads CASSPDWTGEETQYF. Written as DNA, the CDR3 is TGTGCCAGCAGCCCGGATTGGACAGGGGAAGAGACCCAGTACTTC. This chain joins TRBV6-5 and TRBJ2-5, with 9 bases that match TRBD1. Germline V gene data show CDR1 as MNHEY and CDR2 as SVGAGI. V gave up 6 bases and J gave up 3 bases; unmatched junction bases: 8. The CDR3 sequence is 15 residues long.

The V and J genes are TRBV7-3 and TRBJ2-3; D perhaps matches TRBD2 (5 bases). Germline loops: CDR1 SGHTA, CDR2 FQGTGA. The CDR3 is 12 amino acids. V was cut by 4 bases and J by 6 bases, with 8 bases left in between. CDR3 nucleotide sequence: TGTGCCAGCAGCTCGACTACGGATACGCAGTATTTT. It specifies CASSSTTDTQYF. The complete variable domain, with remaining parts taken from reference TRBV7-3 and TRBJ2-3, reads GAGVSQTPSNKVTEKGKYVELRCDPISGHTALYWYRQSLGQGPEFLIYFQGTGAADDSGLPNDRFFAVRPEGSVSTLKIQRTERGDSAVYLCASSSTTDTQYFGPGTRLTVL.

This clone was seen only once. The chain combines TRBV14 with TRBJ2-2; 9 nucleotides align to TRBD2. The CDR3 loop spans 18 amino acids. V lost 2 bases, J lost 5 bases, and 12 bases stayed unmatched. The V gene's germline CDR1 is SGHDN and CDR2 FVKESK. As DNA, the CDR3 is TGTGCCAGCAGCCAACCCGGGACTAGCTTCGGGACTACCGGGGAGCTGTTTTTT. Its protein product is CASSQPGTSFGTTGELFF.

This clone was seen more than once but under ten times. V gene TRBV11-2 combines with J gene TRBJ2-3; 10 bases fit TRBD2. The V segment lost 6 bases and the J segment 1 base; nucleotides outside the gene matches: 4. CDR1 is SGHAT and CDR2 is FQNNGV in the germline V gene. The CDR3 contains 15 residues. As DNA, the CDR3 is TGTGCCAGCAGGGGACTAGCGCAAGGCACAGATACGCAGTATTTT. Amino acids: CASRGLAQGTDTQYF.

The J gene is TRBJ2-3, the V gene TRBV27, with D perhaps matching TRBD1 or TRBD2 (5 bases each). CDR3 length: 13 residues. Germline CDR1 MNHEY, CDR2 SMNVEV (reference sequence). V was pared by 5 bases and J by 4 bases, with 10 bases between. CDR3 in DNA: TGTGCCAGCAGTAGTTTGGGGGCAGATACGCAGTATTTT. Translated, it gives CASSSLGADTQYF.

V is TRBV6-5 and J is TRBJ1-2, with a tentative D call TRBD1 (6 bases). Per germline, CDR1 MNHEY and CDR2 SVGAGI. There are 14 residues in the CDR3. V lost 5 bases, J lost 4 bases, and 14 bases lay in between. CDR3 amino acids: CASSPTGWGYGYTF. CDR3 in DNA: TGTGCCAGCAGTCCGACAGGTTGGGGCTATGGCTACACCTTC.

V usage is TRBV7-2 and J usage is TRBJ2-5; TRBD1 matches at 10 bases. Germline lookup yields CDR1 SGHTA and CDR2 FQGNSA. The trim removed 5 bases at V and 13 bases at J, leaving 7 bases unmatched. This CDR3 spans 12 amino acids. The DNA of the CDR3 is TGTGCCAGCAGCCCGGGGACAGGGGTCGCGTACTTC. It encodes CASSPGTGVAYF.